This T cell receptor beta chain was profiled in a study of blood T cell repertoires in COVID-19. For the study at large: Some COVID-19 samples were acute and others convalescent; all came from the United States, Italy and Spain.

Profiling relied on immunoSEQ multiplex PCR, and the TCRdb table lists in-frame clones only, not all of them. The sample carries roughly 300,000 clones, around 85% recorded once. The CDR3 is made up of 15 amino acids. V was trimmed by 0 bases and J by 3 bases, leaving 9 bases between them. The germline gives CDR1 MNHEY, CDR2 SVGEGT. The sequenced material came from PBMCs or T cells enriched from blood (not recorded which). This chain uses TRBV6-2 or TRBV6-3 with TRBJ1-5, with D uncertain. This clonotype was sampled from a woman in her forties or fifties who had recovered from COVID-19. CDR3 sequence reads: CASSYSWEDNQPQHF. The CDR3 region has the DNA TGTGCCAGCAGTTACTCGTGGGAGGACAATCAGCCCCAGCATTTT.